This entry lists 6 T cell receptor beta chains sequenced from one sample in a study of blood T cell repertoires in COVID-19. Profiled with immunoSEQ multiplex PCR; TCRdb holds only in-frame clones, not every one. This table has around 200,000 clones, 86% appearing once. Sequencing used PBMCs or T cells enriched from blood (not recorded which). The receptors come from a woman aged 50 to 60 in a cohort exposed to, infected with or recovered from COVID-19 (not recorded which).

The rearrangement uses TRBV5-1 and TRBJ1-1; 8 bases are shared with TRBD1. Per the germline V gene, CDR1 is SGHRS and CDR2 is YFSETQ. J was trimmed by 1 base and V by 4 bases; bases with no gene match: 3. This CDR3 contains 14 residues. Here the CDR3 DNA reads TGCGCCAGCAGCCGGGGACAGGCGAACACTGAAGCTTTCTTT. This encodes CASSRGQANTEAFF.

The chain links TRBV24-1 to TRBJ2-2; 7 bases match TRBD1. Germline V gives CDR1 KGHDR, CDR2 SFDVKD. The CDR3 extends over 16 amino acids. J lost 5 bases, V lost 4 bases, and 9 bases had no gene match. CDR3 sequence: CATSETTGLGTGELFF. The CDR3 nucleotides are TGTGCCACCAGTGAGACGACAGGGCTGGGGACCGGGGAGCTGTTTTTT.

The chain combines TRBV19 with TRBJ2-2; D gene unclear. The CDR3 loop spans 17 amino acids. Trimming stripped 3 bases from V and 0 bases from J, with 14 bases between. Germline V gene data show CDR1 as LNHDA and CDR2 as SQIVND (reference sequence). This CDR3 is CASSIVFLTSNTGELFF. As DNA, the CDR3 is TGTGCCAGTAGTATTGTTTTCTTGACATCGAACACCGGGGAGCTGTTTTTT.

J is TRBJ2-2 and V is TRBV5-5, with TRBD2 identical over 14 bases. The CDR3 runs to 18 residues. Trimming at V came to 1 base and at J to 0 bases, leaving 2 bases not matched to a gene. Per the germline V gene, CDR1 is SGHKS and CDR2 is YYEKEE (reference sequence). CDR3 sequence reads: CASSLRTSGGPNTGELFF. The CDR3 DNA follows: TGTGCCAGCAGCTTGAGGACTAGCGGGGGGCCGAACACCGGGGAGCTGTTTTTT.

The chain employs TRBV7-8 and TRBJ2-7; unclear D gene. Per the germline V gene, CDR1 is SGHVS and CDR2 is FQNEAQ. V was trimmed by 5 bases and J by 6 bases, leaving 11 bases between them. The CDR3 is made up of 12 amino acids. CDR3 amino acids: CASSPDVREQYF. The DNA for the CDR3 is TGTGCCAGCAGCCCTGATGTGCGCGAGCAGTACTTC.

The V and J genes are TRBV7-2 and TRBJ1-2; no definite D call. CDR1 is SGHTA, CDR2 FQGNSA, per germline. This CDR3 comprises 13 residues. Deletions cut 6 bases from V and 8 bases from J, with 16 bases between. Written as DNA, the CDR3 is TGTGCCAGCAGTCCAAGCCCCATAGTCGGCTACACCTTC. Amino acids: CASSPSPIVGYTF.